Here is one T cell receptor (beta chain) with its context. Its antigen remains unknown. CDR3 size: 15 residues. The V segment lost 1 base and the J segment 2 bases; nucleotides outside the gene matches: 5. Germline V lookup: CDR1 WSHSY, CDR2 SAAADI. The data were taken from a study of regulatory T cells in long-lasting Graves disease. Assembly of TCR beta libraries relied on iRepertoire HTBI primers together with Arm-PCR of CDR3 regions. TCRdb reprocessed the multiplex PCR reads via MiXCR and lists one record per CDR3 protein. The sample lists roughly 400,000 distinct CDR3 sequences, around 16% occurring once. Time point defined: newly diagnosed GD, antithyroid drugs for less than 3 months. Extracted PBMC RNA gave rise to the TCR library. The authors drew patients from an endocrinology department in Xi'an, China. Study-level points and caveats: Less diverse TCR repertoires were seen in persistent Graves' patients than in newly diagnosed ones.

These same data were also listed under a study on T cells in Graves' hyperthyroidism and ophthalmopathy. That publication notes: Thyroid ultrasound, orbital computed tomography, clinical symptoms, and serum thyroxine and TRAb underpinned diagnoses.

The sequenced sample was peripheral blood mononuclear cells (PBMCs), obtained at new diagnosis, from a patient treated with antithyroid drugs. This clonotype was obtained from a woman aged 40 to 50 with Graves disease. The chain couples TRBV10-2 to TRBJ2-7, with 7 bases identical to TRBD1. The CDR3 loop is CASSELAGGAYEQYF. Here the CDR3 DNA reads TGCGCCAGCAGTGAGTTGGCAGGGGGAGCCTACGAGCAGTACTTC.